Sequencing of this TCR beta chain was carried out in a study of blood T cell repertoires in COVID-19. Study-level information: Spain, Italy and the United States supplied samples that represented acute and convalescent COVID-19. In each case, the material was cDNA or gDNA derived from T cells, B-cell-depleted T cells, or PBMCs.

This clone was counted a few times. Original processing methods: Estimation of nucleated cell counts relied on the amplification of reference gene primers. TCRdb's copy holds only in-frame clones and misses some; the assay was immunoSEQ multiplex PCR. V, J and clone size derive from that table, while D and trimming were established from the DNA sequence. In the table there are some 52,000 clones, under 90% of which are singletons. CDR1 and CDR2 from the germline V gene are SNHLY and FYNNEI. The CDR3 totals 16 residues. After removal of 6 bases from V and 0 bases from J, the junction contained 7 bases not matched to a gene.

This receptor was taken from a man in his fifties with acute or convalescent COVID-19. The material sequenced was peripheral blood. J is TRBJ1-5 and V is TRBV2; 8 nucleotides align to TRBD1. CDR3 region: CASRATGGNSNQPQHF. The CDR3 DNA sequence: TGTGCCAGCAGGGCCACAGGGGGAAATAGCAATCAGCCCCAGCATTTT.